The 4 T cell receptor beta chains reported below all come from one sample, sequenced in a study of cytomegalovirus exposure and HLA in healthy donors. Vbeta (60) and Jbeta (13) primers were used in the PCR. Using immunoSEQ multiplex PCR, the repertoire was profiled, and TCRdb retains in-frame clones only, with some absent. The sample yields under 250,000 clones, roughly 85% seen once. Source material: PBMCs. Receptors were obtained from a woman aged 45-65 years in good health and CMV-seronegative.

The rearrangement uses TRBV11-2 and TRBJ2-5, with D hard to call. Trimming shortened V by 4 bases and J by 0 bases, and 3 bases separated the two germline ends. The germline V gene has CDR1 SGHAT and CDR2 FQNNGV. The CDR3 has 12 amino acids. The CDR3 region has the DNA TGTGCCAGCAGCTATAACCAAGAGACCCAGTACTTC. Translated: CASSYNQETQYF.

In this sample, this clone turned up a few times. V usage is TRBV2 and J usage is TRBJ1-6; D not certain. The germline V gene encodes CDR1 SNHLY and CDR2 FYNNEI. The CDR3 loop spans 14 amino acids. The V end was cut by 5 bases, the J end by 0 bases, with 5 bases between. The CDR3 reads CASSRSSYNSPLHF. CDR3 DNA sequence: TGTGCCAGCAGTAGGAGCTCCTATAATTCACCCCTCCACTTT.

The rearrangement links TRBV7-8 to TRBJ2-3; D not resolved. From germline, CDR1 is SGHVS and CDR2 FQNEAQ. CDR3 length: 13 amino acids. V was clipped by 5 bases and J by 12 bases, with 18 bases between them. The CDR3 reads CASSLYQLRQQYF. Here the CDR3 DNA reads TGTGCCAGCAGCCTATACCAGTTGAGGCAACAGTATTTT.

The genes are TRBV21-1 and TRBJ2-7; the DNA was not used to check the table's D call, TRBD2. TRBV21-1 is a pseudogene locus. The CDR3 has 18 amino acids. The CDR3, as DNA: TGTGCCAGCAGCAAAGACCGGAATGGGACTAGCGGGAGTTACGAGCAGTACTTC. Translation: CASSKDRNGTSGSYEQYF.